This T cell receptor beta chain is from a study of T cell responses to AZD1222 COVID-19 vaccine. The data were produced by immunoSEQ multiplex PCR, yet TCRdb's version contains in-frame clones alone and is incomplete. The table records about 39,000 clones, about 92% of them present only once. Overall study results and limits: Among vaccine-associated CD4 TCRs, coverage spanned spike, with dominance at 160-218 and 743-854. The reported proportion of spike-specific TCRs targeting unmutated variant regions was nearly half. Once two AZD1222 doses were given, Spike-specific TCR breadth and depth went up. Mostly white British, mostly female donors; authors suggested clonal diversity may be underestimated.

Note on this clone: Antigen unknown.

V shed 4 bases and J shed 4 bases, with 8 bases lying between them. This CDR3 contains 13 residues. The germline gives CDR1 SGHRS, CDR2 YFSETQ. The J gene is TRBJ2-2, the V gene TRBV5-1; D ambiguous. The sequence derives from an adult who received the AZD1222 COVID-19 vaccine. This specimen was peripheral blood, taken 28 days after the second AZD1222 dose. In nucleotides, the CDR3 is TGCGCCAGCAGCGCGGTCCGCACCGGGGAGCTGTTTTTT. Encoded protein: CASSAVRTGELFF. The full variable domain, completed using reference TRBV5-1 and TRBJ2-2, is KAGVTQTPRYLIKTRGQQVTLSCSPISGHRSVSWYQQTPGQGLQFLFEYFSETQRNKGNFPGRFSGRQFSNSRSEMNVSTLELGDSALYLCASSAVRTGELFFGEGSRLTVL.